The next 5 T cell receptor beta chains were all read from a single sample in a study of T cell responses to AZD1222 COVID-19 vaccine. The assay was immunoSEQ multiplex PCR, and TCRdb's table has in-frame clones only and misses some. This sample has around 120,000 clones, with almost 95% found just once. Specimen: peripheral blood, collected 28 days after the second AZD1222 dose. These receptors all come from an adult who received the AZD1222 COVID-19 vaccine.

This chain joins TRBV18 and TRBJ2-3; D possibly uses TRBD1 or TRBD2 (6 bases each). The CDR3 runs to 17 residues. The germline V gene has CDR1 KGHSH and CDR2 LQKENI. Trimming took 2 bases from V and 3 from J, leaving 18 bases between them. The CDR3 sequence: CASSPVASGAGTDTQYF. The CDR3 nucleotides are TGTGCCAGCTCACCAGTCGCATCGGGGGCAGGTACAGATACGCAGTATTTT.

The chain uses TRBV7-9 and TRBJ1-2; the D is unclear. The V and J ends lost 5 bases and 5 bases respectively, with 6 bases between them. This CDR3 is 11 amino acids long. Germline V gene lookup returns CDR1 SEHNR and CDR2 FQNEAQ (reference sequence). The CDR3 loop is CASSQQYGYTF. Here the CDR3 DNA reads TGTGCCAGCAGCCAGCAGTATGGCTACACCTTC.

The chain combines TRBV24-1 with TRBJ2-5, with D tentatively TRBD2 (6 bases). Germline V gives CDR1 KGHDR, CDR2 SFDVKD. Trimming left V 1 base short and J 5 bases short, with 16 bases between. The CDR3 has 16 residues. CDR3 DNA sequence: TGTGCCACCAGTGATTTCGGGGTCGGGGGATGGGAGACCCAGTACTTC. It specifies CATSDFGVGGWETQYF.

The chain links TRBV27 to TRBJ1-2, with a weak D call TRBD1 (5 bases). The germline V gene has CDR1 MNHEY and CDR2 SMNVEV (reference sequence). CDR3 size: 16 residues. Trimming took off 6 bases at V and 0 bases at J, with 17 bases between the two ends. CDR3 DNA sequence: TGTGCCAGCAGGAGGGGAGAACACCACGCTAACTATGGCTACACCTTC. It is translated as CASRRGEHHANYGYTF.

The chain joins TRBV28 to TRBJ2-2, with TRBD1 as a possible D gene (5 bases). This CDR3 spans 13 amino acids. Germline V gene sequence: CDR1 MDHEN, CDR2 SYDVKM. V lost 8 bases, J lost 5 bases, and 12 bases lay in between. CDR3 protein: CASRRGFTGELFF. The DNA of the CDR3 is TGTGCCAGCCGAAGGGGTTTTACCGGGGAGCTGTTTTTT. Combining the CDR3 with reference TRBV28 and TRBJ2-2 gives the whole variable domain DVKVTQSSRYLVKRTGEKVFLECVQDMDHENMFWYRQDPGLGLRLIYFSYDVKMKEKGDIPEGYSVSREKKERFSLILESASTNQTSMYLCASRRGFTGELFFGEGSRLTVL.